This T cell receptor (beta chain) was sequenced during a study of T cell responses to AZD1222 COVID-19 vaccine. This table comes from immunoSEQ multiplex PCR, and its TCRdb copy is limited to in-frame clones, with some not included. The top ten hold under 3.5% of the sample, which has 200,000 or so clones, over 80% seen once. With respect to this clone: What it binds is not known.

Study observations and caveats: Seropositive status at baseline applied to only a handful of AZD1222 recipients.

The germline gives CDR1 SNHLY, CDR2 FYNNEI. This CDR3 has 15 residues. V was clipped by 6 bases and J by 0 bases; unmatched bases: 5. The chain joins TRBV2 to TRBJ2-1; 7 positions match TRBD2. The sample consisted of peripheral blood, taken on day 0 of MenACWY control vaccination. The origin of this receptor is an adult in good health. The CDR3, as DNA: TGTGCCAGCAGCCCAGCGGGACCCTCCTACAATGAGCAGTTCTTC. Translating it yields CASSPAGPSYNEQFF.